These T cell receptor beta chains were read from a single sample in a study of blood T cell repertoires in COVID-19. Clones were read by immunoSEQ multiplex PCR, and TCRdb kept only the in-frame ones, dropping some. The repertoire includes roughly 9,600 clones, roughly 77% of them detected once, and roughly 24% sits in the top ten. The source material was peripheral blood. The source of these receptors is a man aged 55 to 70 with active COVID-19. Each CDR3 is given with its conserved first and last residue. D genes are given only for firm matches. Not every row has a clone size; where given, it reads once, few, many or a size class.

clone size: -; D gene: -; J gene: TRBJ1-1; V gene: TRBV12-3/TRBV12-4; CDR3 DNA: TGTGCCAGCAGGTTAGACAGGAACACTGAAGCTTTCTTT; CDR3 protein: CASRLDRNTEAFF
clone size: -; D gene: TRBD1; J gene: TRBJ2-1; V gene: TRBV12-3/TRBV12-4; CDR3 DNA: TGTGCCAGCAGTACGGGACAGGGCCATGAGCAGTTCTTC; CDR3 protein: CASSTGQGHEQFF
clone size: -; D gene: -; J gene: TRBJ2-5; V gene: TRBV24-1; CDR3 DNA: TGTGCCACCAGTGATTTACAACTGGAGCAAGAGACCCAGTACTTC; CDR3 protein: CATSDLQLEQETQYF
clone size: -; D gene: TRBD1; J gene: TRBJ2-7; V gene: TRBV7-2; CDR3 DNA: TGTGCCAGCAGCCTTATGGACAGGGGTAACGAGCAGTACTTC; CDR3 protein: CASSLMDRGNEQYF
clone size: -; D gene: -; J gene: TRBJ1-3; V gene: TRBV9; CDR3 DNA: TGTGCCAGCAGCCTTCGAGGGGGAGGGGTTGGAAACACCATATATTTT; CDR3 protein: CASSLRGGGVGNTIYF
clone size: -; D gene: -; J gene: TRBJ2-5; V gene: TRBV9; CDR3 DNA: TGTGCCAGCAGCCCCCTAGGTAGTGTCGGAGAGACCCAGTACTTC; CDR3 protein: CASSPLGSVGETQYF
clone size: -; D gene: -; J gene: TRBJ1-6; V gene: TRBV7-6; CDR3 DNA: TGTGCCAGCAGCTTACGGGGAGTAAATTCACCCCTCCACTTT; CDR3 protein: CASSLRGVNSPLHF
clone size: -; D gene: TRBD1; J gene: TRBJ2-2; V gene: TRBV3-1/TRBV3-2; CDR3 DNA: TGTGCCAGCAGCCAAGACTGGGACAGTATGAACACCGGGGAGCTGTTTTTT; CDR3 protein: CASSQDWDSMNTGELFF
clone size: -; D gene: TRBD1; J gene: TRBJ1-4; V gene: TRBV11-2; CDR3 DNA: TGTGCCAGCAGCTTAGCGACAGGGGTAGAAAAACTGTTTTTT; CDR3 protein: CASSLATGVEKLFF
clone size: -; D gene: TRBD2; J gene: TRBJ2-5; V gene: TRBV20-1; CDR3 DNA: TGCAGTGCTAGTCTCCTAGCGGGGGGAAAGACCCAGTACTTC; CDR3 protein: CSASLLAGGKTQYF
clone size: -; D gene: TRBD2; J gene: TRBJ2-1; V gene: TRBV7-3; CDR3 DNA: TGTGCCAGCAGCTTAACAGGAAGCGGGAGGCCCTACACTGAGCAGTTCTTC; CDR3 protein: CASSLTGSGRPYTEQFF
clone size: -; D gene: -; J gene: TRBJ2-5; V gene: TRBV14; CDR3 DNA: TGTGCCAGCAGGAACTTCGGGGAGACCCAGTACTTC; CDR3 protein: CASRNFGETQYF
clone size: once; D gene: TRBD1; J gene: TRBJ2-5; V gene: TRBV18; CDR3 DNA: TGTGCCAGCTCACCACCCGGGACAGGGGGTTCCGAAGAGACCCAGTACTTC; CDR3 protein: CASSPPGTGGSEETQYF
clone size: -; D gene: TRBD1; J gene: TRBJ1-6; V gene: TRBV27; CDR3 DNA: TGTGCCAGCAGTTTATCGACACAGGGGAATAATTCACCCCTCCACTTT; CDR3 protein: CASSLSTQGNNSPLHF
clone size: -; D gene: -; J gene: TRBJ2-7; V gene: TRBV28; CDR3 DNA: TGTGCCAGCACTAGAAGCCAGGGTCACTACGAGCAGTACTTC; CDR3 protein: CASTRSQGHYEQYF
clone size: -; D gene: TRBD1; J gene: TRBJ2-2; V gene: TRBV4-2; CDR3 DNA: TGTGCCAGCAGCCAAGATCTTGTGCCGGGGACAGGGACCACCGGGGAGCTGTTTTTT; CDR3 protein: CASSQDLVPGTGTTGELFF
clone size: few; D gene: TRBD1; J gene: TRBJ2-7; V gene: TRBV12-3/TRBV12-4; CDR3 DNA: TGTGCCAGCAGTCCGGGACAGGGCTACGAGCAGTACTTC; CDR3 protein: CASSPGQGYEQYF
clone size: -; D gene: -; J gene: TRBJ1-4; V gene: TRBV11-2; CDR3 DNA: TGTGCCAGCAGCTTAGATCGAAAGAGTGAAAAACTGTTTTTT; CDR3 protein: CASSLDRKSEKLFF
clone size: -; D gene: -; J gene: TRBJ1-2; V gene: TRBV2; CDR3 DNA: TGTGCCAGCAGAGGGGACATCTACCTTAACTATGGCTACACCTTC; CDR3 protein: CASRGDIYLNYGYTF
clone size: -; D gene: TRBD2; J gene: TRBJ2-3; V gene: TRBV27; CDR3 DNA: TGTGCCAGCAGTCCCCTCGCGGCGGGAGAAACAGATACGCAGTATTTT; CDR3 protein: CASSPLAAGETDTQYF
clone size: -; D gene: TRBD1; J gene: TRBJ1-4; V gene: TRBV7-7; CDR3 DNA: TGTGCTAGCAGCGCCGGGACAGCAACTAATGAAAAACTGTTTTTT; CDR3 protein: CASSAGTATNEKLFF
clone size: -; D gene: -; J gene: TRBJ2-3; V gene: TRBV28; CDR3 DNA: TGTGCCAGCTCGTGGGGGGGCACAGATACGCAGTATTTT; CDR3 protein: CASSWGGTDTQYF
clone size: -; D gene: TRBD2; J gene: TRBJ2-1; V gene: TRBV18; CDR3 DNA: TGTGCCAGCTCACCTTACACGCGGGAGGGCCATCATGAGCAGTTCTTC; CDR3 protein: CASSPYTREGHHEQFF
clone size: -; D gene: TRBD1; J gene: TRBJ2-5; V gene: TRBV7-9; CDR3 DNA: TGTGCCAGCAGCAGGACAGGGGTCGACCGTGGGACCCAGTACTTC; CDR3 protein: CASSRTGVDRGTQYF
clone size: -; D gene: TRBD1; J gene: TRBJ2-6; V gene: TRBV15; CDR3 DNA: TGTGCCACCAGCAGGGGACAGGGGGTCCTCTCTGGGGCCAACGTCCTGACTTTC; CDR3 protein: CATSRGQGVLSGANVLTF
clone size: once; D gene: -; J gene: TRBJ2-1; V gene: TRBV3-1/TRBV3-2; CDR3 DNA: TGTGCCAGCAGCCAAGCCCGGGGGACCTCTTACAATGAGCAGTTCTTC; CDR3 protein: CASSQARGTSYNEQFF
clone size: -; D gene: TRBD2; J gene: TRBJ2-5; V gene: TRBV5-6; CDR3 DNA: TGTGCCAGCTCACTAGCGGGAGTCTTAGAGACCCAGTACTTC; CDR3 protein: CASSLAGVLETQYF
clone size: -; D gene: -; J gene: TRBJ2-5; V gene: TRBV14; CDR3 DNA: TGTGCCAGCAGCCAAGATATGATCCCAGGAGAGACCCAGTACTTC; CDR3 protein: CASSQDMIPGETQYF
clone size: few; D gene: -; J gene: TRBJ1-2; V gene: TRBV15; CDR3 DNA: TGTGCCACCAGCAGAGATTGGGAGGGATTCTATGGCTACACCTTC; CDR3 protein: CATSRDWEGFYGYTF
clone size: once; D gene: -; J gene: TRBJ1-5; V gene: TRBV19; CDR3 DNA: TGTGCCAGTAGTATAGTAGGGGATTACCGCAATCAGCCCCAGCATTTT; CDR3 protein: CASSIVGDYRNQPQHF
clone size: -; D gene: -; J gene: TRBJ1-5; V gene: TRBV28; CDR3 DNA: TGTGCCAGCAGTTTAACCCTGGACAGACTCAAGCCCCAGCATTTT; CDR3 protein: CASSLTLDRLKPQHF
clone size: -; D gene: TRBD1; J gene: TRBJ2-2; V gene: TRBV7-2; CDR3 DNA: TGTGCCAGCAGCGGCCTGTGGACAGGGGCCGGGGAGCTGTTTTTT; CDR3 protein: CASSGLWTGAGELFF
clone size: once; D gene: TRBD2; J gene: TRBJ2-3; V gene: TRBV7-3; CDR3 DNA: TGTGCCAGCAGCTTAGGCGCCGGGGGGAACACAGATACGCAGTATTTT; CDR3 protein: CASSLGAGGNTDTQYF
clone size: once; D gene: TRBD1; J gene: TRBJ2-7; V gene: TRBV7-8; CDR3 DNA: TGTGCCAGCAGCTTAGGGGTTGGGACAGGGCAACCCTACGAGCAGTACTTC; CDR3 protein: CASSLGVGTGQPYEQYF
clone size: -; D gene: TRBD1; J gene: TRBJ1-1; V gene: TRBV28; CDR3 DNA: TGTGCCAGCAGTTTAGGTTGGGCAGGGGGACCAAACACTGAAGCTTTCTTT; CDR3 protein: CASSLGWAGGPNTEAFF
clone size: once; D gene: TRBD1; J gene: TRBJ2-4; V gene: TRBV28; CDR3 DNA: TGTGCCACCTTAGACAGGGATAGGAACATTCAGTACTTC; CDR3 protein: CATLDRDRNIQYF
clone size: -; D gene: -; J gene: TRBJ2-5; V gene: TRBV10-1; CDR3 DNA: TGCGCCAGCAGTTGTACAGGTCCAGAAGAGACCCAGTACTTC; CDR3 protein: CASSCTGPEETQYF
clone size: -; D gene: -; J gene: TRBJ1-5; V gene: TRBV6-5; CDR3 DNA: TGTGCCAGCAGGGGGGGGAATCAGCCCCAGCATTTT; CDR3 protein: CASRGGNQPQHF
clone size: -; D gene: -; J gene: TRBJ2-5; V gene: TRBV15; CDR3 DNA: TGTGCCACCAGCGCCGGAGAAGGGGGCCAAGAGACCCAGTACTTC; CDR3 protein: CATSAGEGGQETQYF
clone size: -; D gene: TRBD1; J gene: TRBJ1-1; V gene: TRBV27; CDR3 DNA: TGTGCCACCAGAAAACAGGGGGCCCGAATCAATATGAACACTGAAGCTTTCTTT; CDR3 protein: CATRKQGARINMNTEAFF
clone size: -; D gene: -; J gene: TRBJ2-5; V gene: TRBV4-2; CDR3 DNA: TGTGCCAGCAGCCAAGCGGGGTCCCTAGGGACCCAGTACTTC; CDR3 protein: CASSQAGSLGTQYF
clone size: -; D gene: TRBD1; J gene: TRBJ2-1; V gene: TRBV5-3; CDR3 DNA: TGTGCCAGAAGCTTGGCCTCGGGACAGGGGAACCGGGTCTCCTACAATGAGCAGTTCTTC; CDR3 protein: CARSLASGQGNRVSYNEQFF
clone size: -; D gene: -; J gene: TRBJ1-1; V gene: TRBV7-2; CDR3 DNA: TGTGCCAGCAGCCCTGACAGGACCGTCACTGAAGCTTTCTTT; CDR3 protein: CASSPDRTVTEAFF
clone size: -; D gene: -; J gene: TRBJ1-1; V gene: TRBV30; CDR3 DNA: TGTGCCTGGGACATACAGGGGAACACTGAAGCTTTCTTT; CDR3 protein: CAWDIQGNTEAFF
clone size: -; D gene: -; J gene: TRBJ1-1; V gene: TRBV28; CDR3 DNA: TGTGCCAGCACCCGTCCGGGACAGAACACTGAAGCTTTCTTT; CDR3 protein: CASTRPGQNTEAFF
clone size: -; D gene: TRBD1; J gene: TRBJ2-7; V gene: TRBV29-1; CDR3 DNA: TGCAGCGCCGTCCTAACAGGGGCCGAGCAGTACTTC; CDR3 protein: CSAVLTGAEQYF
clone size: -; D gene: -; J gene: TRBJ2-7; V gene: TRBV9; CDR3 DNA: TGTGCCAGCAGCGTGACAGACTCACCGACCGAGCAGTACTTC; CDR3 protein: CASSVTDSPTEQYF
clone size: -; D gene: -; J gene: TRBJ2-2; V gene: TRBV11-2; CDR3 DNA: TGTGCCAGCAGCCGACGGGGGAACACCGGGGAGCTGTTTTTT; CDR3 protein: CASSRRGNTGELFF
clone size: -; D gene: TRBD2; J gene: TRBJ2-1; V gene: TRBV7-2; CDR3 DNA: TGTGCCAGCAGCCTACTAGCGGGGGGATACAATGAGCAGTTCTTC; CDR3 protein: CASSLLAGGYNEQFF
clone size: -; D gene: -; J gene: TRBJ1-2; V gene: TRBV15; CDR3 DNA: TGTGCCACCAGCAGGCTACAGGGTCCAGGCTACACCTTC; CDR3 protein: CATSRLQGPGYTF
clone size: -; D gene: TRBD2; J gene: TRBJ2-3; V gene: TRBV10-3; CDR3 DNA: TGTGCCATCAGTGCAACTAGCGGGTCTCCAGATACGCAGTATTTT; CDR3 protein: CAISATSGSPDTQYF
clone size: -; D gene: TRBD2; J gene: TRBJ2-3; V gene: TRBV19; CDR3 DNA: TGTGCCAGTAGTCCCCTAGCGGGAGACGCAGATACGCAGTATTTT; CDR3 protein: CASSPLAGDADTQYF
clone size: -; D gene: TRBD1; J gene: TRBJ1-2; V gene: TRBV18; CDR3 DNA: TGTGCCAGCTCATCCTTACAGGGGCACACTAACTATGGCTACACCTTC; CDR3 protein: CASSSLQGHTNYGYTF
clone size: -; D gene: TRBD2; J gene: TRBJ2-5; V gene: TRBV27; CDR3 DNA: TGTGCCAGCAGTCCGACTAGCGGGAGTTGGGAGACCCAGTACTTC; CDR3 protein: CASSPTSGSWETQYF
clone size: -; D gene: TRBD2; J gene: TRBJ2-7; V gene: TRBV6-5; CDR3 DNA: TGTGCCAGCAGATCTCTAGCGGCTTCCTACGAGCAGTACTTC; CDR3 protein: CASRSLAASYEQYF
clone size: once; D gene: TRBD2; J gene: TRBJ2-1; V gene: TRBV7-9; CDR3 DNA: TGTGCCAGCAGCTTAGGGACTAGCGGGGGGAACGAGCAGTTCTTC; CDR3 protein: CASSLGTSGGNEQFF
clone size: -; D gene: TRBD1; J gene: TRBJ1-1; V gene: TRBV7-3; CDR3 DNA: TGTGCCAGCAGTCAAACAGGGGACCTATGGGCTGAAGCTTTCTTT; CDR3 protein: CASSQTGDLWAEAFF
clone size: -; D gene: TRBD1; J gene: TRBJ1-1; V gene: TRBV9; CDR3 DNA: TGTGCCAGCAGCCCCTCGGACAGGGGGCTAAGTGAAGCTTTCTTT; CDR3 protein: CASSPSDRGLSEAFF
clone size: few; D gene: TRBD1; J gene: TRBJ2-7; V gene: TRBV5-5; CDR3 DNA: TGTGCCAGCAGCTGGACAGGGGGCTCCTACGAGCAGTACTTC; CDR3 protein: CASSWTGGSYEQYF